This TCR beta chain was documented in a study of a mutant IDH1 vaccine in newly diagnosed glioma. Overall study: Treated patients had a mean age of 40.4 years and a sex split that was around 60% male and 37.5% female. The earlier regimen, radiotherapy, temozolomide, or both, was most often both. Study-level results: Changes to the top peripheral T cell clonotypes appeared unrelated to pseudoprogression.

This clone was seen once. Its target is not known. Measured with immunoSEQ multiplex PCR; TCRdb has only the in-frame clones, and not every one. The table records tens of thousands of clones, about four fifths of them present only once. Time point noted: baseline, week 1 (first vaccination visit). Treatment specified: pre-vaccination baseline after standard-of-care therapy. The CDR3 has 15 residues. V trimming: 6 bases; J trimming: 8 bases; junction bases outside the gene matches: 11. Germline lookup yields CDR1 SGDLS and CDR2 YYNGEE. Specimen: PBMCs, collected from a glioma patient treated with radiotherapy, temozolomide or both. The receptor's source is a woman in her 50s with glioma. The J gene is TRBJ1-6, the V gene TRBV9; 7 bases match TRBD1. In DNA form, the CDR3 reads TGTGCCAGCAACAGCTTCGGACAGGCCGATTCACCCCTCCACTTT. Translated: CASNSFGQADSPLHF.